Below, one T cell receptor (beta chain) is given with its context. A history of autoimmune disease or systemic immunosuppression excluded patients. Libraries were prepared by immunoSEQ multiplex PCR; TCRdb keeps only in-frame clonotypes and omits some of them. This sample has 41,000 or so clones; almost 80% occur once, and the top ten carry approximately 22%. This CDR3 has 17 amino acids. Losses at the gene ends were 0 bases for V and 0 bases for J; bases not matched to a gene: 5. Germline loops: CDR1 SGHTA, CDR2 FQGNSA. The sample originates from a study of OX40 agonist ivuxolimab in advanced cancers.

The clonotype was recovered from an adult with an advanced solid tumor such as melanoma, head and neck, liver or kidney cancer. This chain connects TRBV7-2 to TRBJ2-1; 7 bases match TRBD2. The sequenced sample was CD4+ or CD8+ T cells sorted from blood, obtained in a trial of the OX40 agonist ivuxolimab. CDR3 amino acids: CASSLARGEGSYNEQFF. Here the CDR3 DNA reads TGTGCCAGCAGCTTAGCACGCGGGGAGGGCTCCTACAATGAGCAGTTCTTC.